This T cell receptor beta chain appears in the sequencing data of a study of blood T cells in healthy people across ages. Study-wide findings and caveats: The study could not conclusively compare naive and antigen-experienced cells, given its unsorted PBMCs.

Trimming shortened V by 6 bases and J by 8 bases, and 16 bases separated the two germline ends. There are 13 residues in the CDR3. Germline CDR1 reads MNHEY; CDR2 reads SMNVEV (reference sequence). This clonotype was seen only a few times. Its specificity is not known. Using a J-beta primer mix together with a sample-barcoded 5' primer, a second PCR was run for roughly 7 to 12 cycles. TCRdb reprocessed the 5' RACE reads with MiXCR, giving one entry per CDR3 protein. Of fewer than 2 million distinct CDR3 sequences in the sample, 35% to 50% were seen once. The sequenced material came from blood. The receptor comes from a human donor in good health. J is TRBJ1-2 and V is TRBV27; D ambiguous. CDR3 in amino acids: CASSVLGSGGYTF. The DNA of the CDR3 is TGTGCCAGCAGCGTCTTGGGGTCAGGAGGCTACACCTTC.